The entry below describes one T cell receptor (beta chain). This sample is drawn from a study of cytomegalovirus exposure and HLA in healthy donors. PCR was performed using 60 Vbeta and 13 Jbeta primers. The table came from immunoSEQ multiplex PCR; TCRdb's copy has only in-frame clones and leaves some out. The top ten hold 1.5% to 1.7% of the sample, which has approximately 170,000 clones, roughly 72% seen once. Specimen: PBMCs. This sequence was found in a middle-aged man in good health and CMV-seronegative.

CDR3 region: CASSSIDLGRETQYF. CDR3 nucleotide sequence: TGTGCCAGCAGCTCAATTGACCTGGGGAGAGAGACCCAGTACTTC. The chain recombines TRBV11-2 with TRBJ2-5, with D possibly being TRBD2 (5 bases). Germline loops: CDR1 SGHAT, CDR2 FQNNGV. The V gene lost 4 bases and the J gene lost 4 bases, with 16 bases spanning the gap. This CDR3 spans 15 amino acids.